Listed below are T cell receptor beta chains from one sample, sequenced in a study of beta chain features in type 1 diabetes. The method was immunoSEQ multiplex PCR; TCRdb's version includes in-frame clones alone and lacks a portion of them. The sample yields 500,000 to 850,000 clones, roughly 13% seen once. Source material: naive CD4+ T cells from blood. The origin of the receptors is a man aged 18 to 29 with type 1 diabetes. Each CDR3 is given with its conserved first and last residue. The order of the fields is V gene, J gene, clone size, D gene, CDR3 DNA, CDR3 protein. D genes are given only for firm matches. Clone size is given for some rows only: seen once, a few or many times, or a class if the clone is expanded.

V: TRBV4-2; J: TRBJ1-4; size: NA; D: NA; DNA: TGTGCCAGCAGCCAAGGGGGAACTAATGAAAAACTGTTTTTT; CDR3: CASSQGGTNEKLFF
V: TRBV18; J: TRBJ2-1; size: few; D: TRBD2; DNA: TGTGCCAGCTCACGTCGGGAGGCTGGCAATGAGCAGTTCTTC; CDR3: CASSRREAGNEQFF
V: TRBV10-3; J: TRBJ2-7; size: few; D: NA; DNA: TGTGCCATCAGTGGGATACAGGGAATAACCTACGAGCAGTACTTC; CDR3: CAISGIQGITYEQYF
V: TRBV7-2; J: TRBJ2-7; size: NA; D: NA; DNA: TGTGCCAGCAGATACAGACTGGCGAGCTCCTACGAGCAGTACTTC; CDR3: CASRYRLASSYEQYF
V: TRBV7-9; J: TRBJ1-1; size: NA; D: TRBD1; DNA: TGTGCCAGCAGCTCAGACCAGACAGGGTCAAGTGAAGCTTTCTTT; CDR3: CASSSDQTGSSEAFF
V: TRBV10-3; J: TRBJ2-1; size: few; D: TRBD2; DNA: TGTGCCATCAGTGACCCGACTAGCGGGAGCATGTATGAGCAGTTCTTC; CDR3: CAISDPTSGSMYEQFF
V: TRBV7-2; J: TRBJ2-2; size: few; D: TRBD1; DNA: TGTGCCAGCAGCTTGGTCCTACAGGGGATCGGGGAGCTGTTTTTT; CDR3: CASSLVLQGIGELFF
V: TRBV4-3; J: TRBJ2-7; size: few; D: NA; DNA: TGCGCCAGCAGCCAAGACATTGCCCGGGACGAGCAGTACTTC; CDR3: CASSQDIARDEQYF
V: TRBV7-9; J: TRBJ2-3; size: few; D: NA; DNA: TGTGCCAGCAGCTTCCCTCCAGATACGCAGTATTTT; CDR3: CASSFPPDTQYF
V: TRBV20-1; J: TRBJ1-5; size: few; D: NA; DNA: TGCAGTGCCAGTAGGGGAGAACTCCAGCATTTT; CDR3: CSASRGELQHF
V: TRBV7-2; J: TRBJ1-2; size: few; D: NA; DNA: TGTGCCAGCAGCTCTCGGGACCCCGAGCCCTATGGCTACACCTTC; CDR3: CASSSRDPEPYGYTF
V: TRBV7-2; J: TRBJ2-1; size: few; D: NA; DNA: TGTGCCAGCAGCTCGACACCATACAATGAGCAGTTCTTC; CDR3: CASSSTPYNEQFF
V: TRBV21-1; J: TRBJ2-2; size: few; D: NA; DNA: TGTGCCCCATGGGAGGGCAGGGGGCTTTCCGGGGAGCTGTTTTTT; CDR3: CAPWEGRGLSGELFF
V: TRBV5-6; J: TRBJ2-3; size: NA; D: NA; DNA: TGTGCCAGCAGCTTGTATGAAGATACGCAGTATTTT; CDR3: CASSLYEDTQYF
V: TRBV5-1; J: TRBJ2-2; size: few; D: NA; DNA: TGCGCCAGCAGCACCAACAGGGGAGGGGAAACCGGGGAGCTGTTTTTT; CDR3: CASSTNRGGETGELFF
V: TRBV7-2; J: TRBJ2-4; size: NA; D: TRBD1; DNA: TGTGCCAGCAGCTCGGGACAGGGGGACATTCAGTACTTC; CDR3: CASSSGQGDIQYF
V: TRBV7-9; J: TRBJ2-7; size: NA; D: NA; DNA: TGTGCCAGCAGCTCAAGAACTCTGGATCGGAGCTCCTACGAGCAGTACTTC; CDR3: CASSSRTLDRSSYEQYF